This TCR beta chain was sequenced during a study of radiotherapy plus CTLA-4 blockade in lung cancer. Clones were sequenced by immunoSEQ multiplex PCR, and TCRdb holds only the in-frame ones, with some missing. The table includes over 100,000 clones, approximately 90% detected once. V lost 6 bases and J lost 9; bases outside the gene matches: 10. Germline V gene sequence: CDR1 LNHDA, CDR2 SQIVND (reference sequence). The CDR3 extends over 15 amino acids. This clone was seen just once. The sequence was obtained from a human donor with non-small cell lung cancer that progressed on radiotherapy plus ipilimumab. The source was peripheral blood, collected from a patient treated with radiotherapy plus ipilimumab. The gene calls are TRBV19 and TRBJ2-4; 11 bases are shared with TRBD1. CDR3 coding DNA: TGTGCCAGTAGCCTCCGGGACAGGGGGTCGACCATTCAGTACTTC. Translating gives CASSLRDRGSTIQYF.